What follows are 5 T cell receptor beta chains derived from one specimen sequenced in a study of blood T cell repertoires in COVID-19. Data came from immunoSEQ multiplex PCR; TCRdb stores just in-frame clones and leaves some out. The data contain around 100,000 clones, around four fifths of them seen just once; the ten biggest clones take up 9.8%. The sample consisted of peripheral blood. The receptor source for this set is a man in his fifties or sixties with active or convalescent COVID-19.

The chain links TRBV7-9 to TRBJ2-1; D is undetermined. CDR3 length: 15 amino acids. Looked up from germline, CDR1 is SEHNR and CDR2 is FQNEAQ (reference sequence). The V end lost 6 bases, the J end lost 0 bases, and 12 bases lay between the germline ends. The chain's CDR3 is CASSPGLSSYNEQFF. The CDR3 DNA reads TGTGCCAGCAGTCCAGGATTGAGCTCCTACAATGAGCAGTTCTTC.

The chain links TRBV7-8 to TRBJ2-3; tentative D call: TRBD1 (5 bases). Trimming took off 1 base at V and 0 bases at J, with 11 bases between the two ends. Germline CDR1 reads SGHVS; CDR2 reads FQNEAQ. The CDR3 sequence is 16 residues long. The CDR3 spells CASSLVVGVSTDTQYF. In DNA form, the CDR3 reads TGTGCCAGCAGCTTAGTGGTAGGGGTGAGCACAGATACGCAGTATTTT.

This chain joins TRBV7-2 and TRBJ2-7; 10 bases are a match to TRBD2. The CDR3 has 17 amino acids. CDR1 SGHTA and CDR2 FQGNSA come from the germline V gene. V dropped 2 bases and J dropped 3; count of bases not matched to a gene: 10. The CDR3 bases are TGTGCCAGCAGCTTACCGATGAGCGGGAGGGCCAACTACGAGCAGTACGTC. Its translation: CASSLPMSGRANYEQYV.

The chain combines TRBV19 with TRBJ2-7, with 8 bases identical to TRBD1. The CDR3 loop spans 13 amino acids. In germline, CDR1 is LNHDA, CDR2 SQIVND (reference sequence). The trim removed 5 bases at V and 3 bases at J, leaving 3 bases unmatched. CDR3 sequence (DNA): TGTGCCAGTAGTGATGACAGGGGCTACGAGCAGTACTTC. As protein: CASSDDRGYEQYF.

This clone was counted between two and nine times. V is TRBV27 and J is TRBJ2-1; 12 positions agree with TRBD2. This CDR3 spans 18 amino acids. Germline V lookup: CDR1 MNHEY, CDR2 SMNVEV (reference sequence). Unmatched junction bases numbered 11, after V lost 3 bases and J lost 5 bases. CDR3 region: CASSFMRLAGGRNNEQFF. The CDR3 DNA sequence: TGTGCCAGCAGTTTCATGCGCCTAGCGGGAGGGCGGAACAATGAGCAGTTCTTC.